What follows describes a single TCR beta chain. Only one count was recorded for this clonotype. The target of this receptor is not known. Per-base qualities were not stored, and no clone one base away is much larger. A lone read offers only weak evidence. RNA was extracted with the RNeasy kit and roughly 0.45 to 1 ug was reverse transcribed using random hexamers. The immunoSEQ multiplex PCR assay, covering 54 Vbeta and 13 Jbeta segments, was used to amplify TCR beta CDR3 regions. Bias from PCR amplification was corrected by using a synthetic template baseline for primer optimization and for computational correction. The study's own analysis went as follows. Reads were annotated to V, D and J genes according to IMGT and were analyzed with immunoSEQ Analyzer, with only productive sequences retained. Clonality was calculated as one minus the Shannon entropy normalized by log2 of the number of productive unique sequences. For each patient and control, public and private clones were evaluated among the 100 most prevalent clones. Clones were defined as Susac-specific if absent from the healthy and MS cohorts, from around 1,000 published viral clones and from other ImmuneACCESS disease sequences. TCRdb handled the public reads itself, with Q25 trimming in fastp and clone calling in MiXCR, and kept productive beta chains. One record per CDR3 amino acid sequence lists the most common genes and DNA. TCRdb assigned the V and J calls; the authors' analysis was not used. In this sample the table shows 130,000 or so distinct CDR3 sequences, 96% of which occur a single time. The ten largest clones capture more than 0.12% of the sample.

This entry comes from a study of CD8 T cells in Susac syndrome (dated by TCRdb to the late 2010s). A note on the overall study: Among the sequenced Susac syndrome patients, five or six had clinically active disease and eight were in clinical remission. Repertoire sequencing was used to test whether CD8+ T cell activation and differentiation in Susac syndrome was antigen driven. At blood withdrawal, Susac syndrome patients were therapy-naive, treated with corticosteroids (with IVIg additionally given to some), or treated with IVIg alone.

Including cysteine and phenylalanine, the CDR3 has 13 amino acids. Just the 39-base CDR3 DNA is kept, in frame starting at base 1. Trimming removed 4 bases from V and 5 bases from J; the gene matches leave 5 bases unexplained. As encoded in the germline V gene, CDR1 is SQVTM while CDR2 is ANQGSEA. Beyond this particular receptor, the publication reports: In the CD4+ T cell repertoire of Susac syndrome patients, clonal expansion was not detected. The number of individuals in the TCR sequencing and HLA analysis was recognized as being relatively small.

Peripheral blood CD8+ and CD4+ T cells from healthy donors, Susac syndrome patients and multiple sclerosis patients were profiled using high-throughput TCR beta sequencing. The Susac syndrome patients fulfilled recently defined diagnostic criteria for definite or probable disease. Bulk CD8+ and CD4+ T cells were purified by magnetic negative isolation, while CD8+ TEMRA cells were enriched using FACS. Blood was collected in EDTA tubes and processed within 24 hours, with PBMCs isolated through density gradient centrifugation. PBMCs intended for TCR sequencing were cryopreserved in liquid nitrogen and were subsequently thawed in a 37 degrees C water bath. The sorted or isolated CD4+, CD8+ and CD8+ TEMRA cells reached a purity of at least 90%.

The origin of this receptor is a human donor with Susac syndrome. The rearranged segments are TRBV29-1 and TRBJ1-5, with 7 middle bases fitting TRBD1. Material for sequencing was CD4+ T cells from PBMCs. The CDR3 region has the sequence CSVATGNHQPQHF. The DNA is as follows: TGCAGCGTTGCGACAGGGAATCATCAGCCCCAGCATTTT.